The present entry profiles one TCR beta chain with its context. V lost 5 bases and J 5 bases, leaving 12 bases between the germline ends. CDR3 length: 13 residues. Germline CDR1 and CDR2: LNHDA and SQIVND (reference sequence). Sequencing used immunoSEQ multiplex PCR; TCRdb keeps in-frame clones, though not all of them. The table has under 300,000 clones, approximately 84% seen once. The data derive from a study of blood T cell repertoires in COVID-19. Overall study: The cDNA or gDNA used as material had been derived from T cells, B-cell-depleted T cells, or PBMCs.

This clonotype was obtained from a human donor with COVID-19, enrolled during active disease. The donor label of this sample is uncertain. The V gene is TRBV19, the J gene TRBJ2-5; no reliable D call. The sample taken for sequencing was peripheral blood. The CDR3 DNA reads TGTGCCAGTAGTCCCGTGATGCGGGAGACCCAGTACTTC. This sequence encodes CASSPVMRETQYF.